This T cell receptor (beta chain) was obtained from a study of CD8+CD57+ T cells in acquired aplastic anemia. On the study more broadly: An average of roughly 3 ug of DNA was obtained from sorted CD4+ and CD8+ cells. Overall study results and limits: Patients versus controls showed no significant CD8+ Simpson's diversity difference. Comparison of patients with controls identified twenty-nine shared CD8+ CDR3 sequences.

Turning to this clonotype: What it recognizes is unknown.

The study profiled TCR beta VDJ and CDR3 using genomic DNA as template. MiXCR, run by TCRdb on the reads, gives a single entry per CDR3 protein. The table records approximately 160,000 distinct CDR3 sequences, over 40% of them present only once. CD8+CD57+ cell expansion, shown by flow cytometry, had occurred in the patients selected for sequencing. Severe acquired aplastic anemia was the diagnosis recorded for all patients. The CDR3 covers 15 residues. V lost 2 bases, J lost 5 bases, and 15 bases lay in between. Germline V gene lookup returns CDR1 LNHNV and CDR2 YYDKDF (reference sequence). The rearrangement joins TRBV15 to TRBJ2-5; TRBD2 might be the D (5 bases). The material sequenced was sorted CD4+, CD8+, or CD8+CD57+ T cells (not recorded which) from PBMCs. The clonotype comes from a human donor with aplastic anemia. The CDR3 coding sequence is TGTGCCACCAGCAGAACTAGGGCCAAAAGCGAGACCCAGTACTTC. This translates into CATSRTRAKSETQYF.